This T cell receptor (beta chain) stems from a study of cytomegalovirus exposure and HLA in healthy donors. Broader study findings: According to a later analysis, donors in an Asian-associated ancestry cluster reportedly had fewer N-insertions than the 666-donor mean. Beyond CMV serostatus, there was no information to go on about immune exposure. About 87% or about 30% of the time was how often most TCR beta V segments were productive, according to an earlier analysis.

This clone has more than one count but fewer than ten. Its antigen remains unknown. The primer mix had 60 Vbeta and 13 Jbeta primers. This table comes from immunoSEQ multiplex PCR, and its TCRdb copy is limited to in-frame clones, with some not included. The sample lists about 130,000 clones, under 12% seen once, with approximately 4.4% in the top ten. Between the trimmed V and J ends, which lost 4 bases and 4 bases, there was a span of 8 bases. Germline CDR1 is MNHEY and CDR2 is SVGAGI. This CDR3 has 13 amino acids. Sequencing input: PBMCs. The source is a woman aged 18-35 years in good health and CMV-seropositive. The V and J genes are TRBV6-5 and TRBJ2-1; D unclear. As DNA, the CDR3 is TGTGCCAGCAGTTCGTCCAGTTACAATGAGCAGTTCTTC. This sequence encodes CASSSSSYNEQFF.